The 17 T cell receptor beta chains listed next were all sequenced from one sample in a study of PD-L1 blockade in urothelial cancer. Data came from immunoSEQ multiplex PCR; TCRdb stores just in-frame clones and leaves some out. The sample holds 35,000 to 55,000 clones, 81% seen once. The starting material was PBMCs, obtained around atezolizumab (anti-PD-L1) treatment. These TCRs come from a man between 65 and 79 years old with urothelial cancer.

This clone was seen a handful of times. The rearrangement uses TRBV11-2 and TRBJ2-1; a possible D gene is TRBD2 (5 bases). Germline-derived CDR1 and CDR2 are SGHAT and FQNNGV. Trimming shortened V by 4 bases and J by 8 bases, and 9 bases separated the two germline ends. The CDR3 loop spans 12 amino acids. CDR3 nucleotide sequence: TGTGCCAGCAGCTCGTGGGGAGATGAGCAGTTCTTC. Translation gives CASSSWGDEQFF.

The chain has TRBV7-2 and TRBJ2-1; 10 nucleotides align to TRBD2. The CDR3 spans 16 residues. V lost 1 base to trimming and J lost 13 bases; unmatched junction nucleotides: 13. The germline V gene encodes CDR1 SGHTA and CDR2 FQGNSA. The CDR3 DNA sequence: TGTGCCAGCAGCTTAGAATCTAGCGGGAGAGTCCGGGCTCAGTTCTTC. Translating gives CASSLESSGRVRAQFF.

The rearrangement uses TRBV27 and TRBJ1-2; 9 nucleotides agree with TRBD1. The CDR3 length is 15 residues. With V trimmed by 8 bases and J by 4 bases, 11 bases remained unmatched. Germline assignment: CDR1 MNHEY and CDR2 SMNVEV (reference sequence). The CDR3 sequence: CASGRTGVLGYGYTF. In DNA, the CDR3 is TGTGCCAGCGGCCGGACAGGGGTATTGGGCTATGGCTACACCTTC.

The chain couples TRBV5-6 to TRBJ2-1; TRBD2 is a possible D gene (6 bases). CDR1 SGHDT and CDR2 YYEEEE come from the germline V gene. This CDR3 region has 12 residues. V was cut by 0 bases and J by 8 bases, with 6 bases left in between. The CDR3 loop is CASSLVADEQFF. CDR3 bases: TGTGCCAGCAGCTTGGTAGCGGATGAGCAGTTCTTC.

This chain uses TRBV5-4 with TRBJ2-1, with D possibly matching TRBD2 (5 bases). The length of the CDR3 is 15 residues. Deletions cut 0 bases from V and 6 bases from J, with 13 bases between. Germline V lookup: CDR1 SGHNT, CDR2 YYREEE (reference sequence). The CDR3 sequence is CASSLGILGGNEQFF. CDR3 nucleotide sequence: TGTGCCAGCAGCTTGGGAATCCTCGGAGGCAATGAGCAGTTCTTC.

V usage is TRBV11-2 and J usage is TRBJ2-5; 12 bases are a match to TRBD2. V shed 5 bases, J shed 9 bases, and the junction held 19 bases outside the gene matches. Germline-derived CDR1 and CDR2 are SGHAT and FQNNGV. CDR3 length equals 18 residues. The DNA of the CDR3 is TGTGCCAGCAGCCCTAGGGCCCTTTGGGCTAGCGGGAGGGTGTCCCAGTACTTC. It codes for CASSPRALWASGRVSQYF. Full variable domain (missing parts from reference TRBV11-2 and TRBJ2-5): EAGVAQSPRYKIIEKRQSVAFWCNPISGHATLYWYQQILGQGPKLLIQFQNNGVVDDSQLPKDRFSAERLKGVDSTLKIQPAKLEDSAVYLCASSPRALWASGRVSQYFGPGTRLLVL.

The chain links TRBV11-2 to TRBJ2-1; TRBD2 agrees at 10 bases. J was trimmed by 7 bases and V by 3 bases; bases with no gene match: 6. The germline gives CDR1 SGHAT, CDR2 FQNNGV. This CDR3 is 15 amino acids long. The CDR3: CASSFLLAGPNEQFF. DNA for the CDR3: TGTGCCAGCAGCTTCCTACTAGCGGGACCAAATGAGCAGTTCTTC.

This clone was observed a single time. The chain recombines TRBV18 with TRBJ1-3, with D hard to call. The CDR3 sequence is 14 residues long. Germline V lookup: CDR1 KGHSH, CDR2 LQKENI. Trimming left V 3 bases short and J 0 bases short, with 6 bases between. CDR3 residues: CASSPRDSGNTIYF. Here the CDR3 DNA reads TGTGCCAGCTCACCGCGGGACTCTGGAAACACCATATATTTT. The full variable domain, rest sourced from reference TRBV18 and TRBJ1-3, is NAGVMQNPRHLVRRRGQEARLRCSPMKGHSHVYWYRQLPEEGLKFMVYLQKENIIDESGMPKERFSAEFPKEGPSILRIQQVVRGDSAAYFCASSPRDSGNTIYFGEGSWLTVV.

This rearrangement joins TRBV6-5 to TRBJ2-3; D unclear. Trimming removed 7 bases from V and 5 bases from J, with 10 bases in between. CDR1 is MNHEY, CDR2 SVGAGI, per germline. The CDR3 contains 12 residues. CDR3 sequence reads: CASTSPRDTQYF. In DNA form, the CDR3 reads TGTGCCAGCACTTCTCCGCGAGATACGCAGTATTTT.

CDR3 sequence reads: CASNPGGGNEKLFF. CDR3 nucleotides: TGTGCCAGCAATCCGGGGGGGGGTAATGAAAAACTGTTTTTT. The rearrangement links TRBV6-1 to TRBJ1-4; a possible D gene is TRBD1 (5 bases). V was shortened by 7 bases and J by 4 bases, with 13 bases between the two germline ends. This CDR3 is 14 amino acids long. The germline gives CDR1 MNHNS, CDR2 SASEGT.

The chain uses TRBV21-1 and TRBJ1-1. TRBV21-1 has pseudogene status. The CDR3 has 17 amino acids. The CDR3 DNA is TGTGCCAGCAGCAAAGCGCGTCGGGAGAGAACATCCCCTGAAGCTTTCTTT. Residues: CASSKARRERTSPEAFF.

This clone has more than one count but fewer than ten. This sequence joins TRBV19 and TRBJ1-1, with unresolved D. Germline loops: CDR1 LNHDA, CDR2 SQIVND (reference sequence). This CDR3 spans 11 amino acids. V lost 6 bases and J 4 bases, leaving 6 bases between the germline ends. CDR3 sequence (DNA): TGTGCCAGTAGATCCGGCACTGAAGCTTTCTTT. Its protein is CASRSGTEAFF.

The rearrangement links TRBV5-4 to TRBJ1-2, with a possible D match to TRBD1 (5 bases). Germline loops: CDR1 SGHNT, CDR2 YYREEE (reference sequence). The CDR3 spans 14 residues. Between the trimmed V and J ends, which lost 0 bases and 6 bases, there was a span of 12 bases. As DNA, the CDR3 is TGTGCCAGCAGCTTGGTTCAGGGTAGGAATGGCTACACCTTC. Protein product: CASSLVQGRNGYTF.

The gene calls are TRBV4-3 and TRBJ2-7, with TRBD1 as a possible D gene (6 bases). Trimming left V 4 bases short and J 4 bases short, with 17 bases between. Looked up from germline, CDR1 is LGHNA and CDR2 is YSLEER. The CDR3 loop spans 15 amino acids. CDR3 sequence reads: CASSPEQGVYYEQYF. The DNA of the CDR3 is TGCGCCAGCAGCCCAGAACAGGGTGTGTATTACGAGCAGTACTTC.

The V call is TRBV27, the J call TRBJ1-4; 7 bases match TRBD1. V was pared by 7 bases and J by 5 bases, with 7 bases of the junction left unmatched. The CDR3 consists of 14 residues. Looked up from germline, CDR1 is MNHEY and CDR2 is SMNVEV (reference sequence). The DNA of the CDR3 is TGTGCCAGCAAACCTGACAGGGAAAATGAAAAACTGTTTTTT. Translation: CASKPDRENEKLFF.

CDR3 in DNA: TGTGCCAGCAGCTCCCACTCAGGGTTAGGGCAGCCCCAGCATTTT. It is translated as CASSSHSGLGQPQHF. This sequence joins TRBV9 and TRBJ1-5; D is possibly TRBD1 (5 bases). Germline loops: CDR1 SGDLS, CDR2 YYNGEE. This CDR3 contains 15 residues. V was trimmed by 4 bases and J by 7 bases, leaving 18 bases between them.

The CDR3 nucleotides are TGTGCCAGCAATGGGGCCCGCTCTGGGGCCAACGTCCTGACTTTC. Amino acids: CASNGARSGANVLTF. The V gene is TRBV2, the J gene TRBJ2-6; D perhaps matches TRBD1 (5 bases). This CDR3 is 15 amino acids long. Trimming shortened V by 7 bases and J by 0 bases, and 10 bases separated the two germline ends. Germline CDR1 reads SNHLY; CDR2 reads FYNNEI.